The 29 T cell receptor beta chains below come from one sample, sequenced in a study of CD8 T cells in Susac syndrome. The RNA, roughly 0.5 to 1 ug, was put through reverse transcription using random hexamers. TCRdb independently ran MiXCR on the immunoSEQ multiplex PCR reads; one entry per CDR3 protein. Seen here are roughly 190,000 distinct CDR3 sequences, roughly 92% observed once, and the top ten hold around 0.1%. Sequencing used CD4+ T cells from PBMCs. The receptors derive from a human donor in good health.

The chain links TRBV23-1 to TRBJ1-4; no clear D. TRBV23-1 is filed as an ORF, its function uncertain. V lost 4 bases and J 2 bases, leaving 17 bases between the germline ends. There are 17 residues in the CDR3. The CDR3 nucleotides read TGCGCCAGCAGTCTCACGAGCACCCACGGTACTAATGAAAAACTGTTTTTT. Translation: CASSLTSTHGTNEKLFF.

V gene TRBV20-1 combines with J gene TRBJ2-7; 10 bases are shared with TRBD1. The CDR3 runs to 17 residues. Germline V gene sequence: CDR1 DFQATT, CDR2 SNEGSKA (reference sequence). J gave up 0 bases and V 6 bases, and 14 bases lay outside the gene matches. The CDR3 nucleotides read TGCAGTGCACCTCAAAGGGAGGGGACAGGGGTCTCCTACGAGCAGTACTTC. As protein: CSAPQREGTGVSYEQYF.

The chain joins TRBV5-4 to TRBJ2-2, with D unresolved. CDR3 length: 15 residues. V was shortened by 4 bases and J by 1 base, with 11 bases between the two germline ends. Per germline, CDR1 SGHNT and CDR2 YYREEE (reference sequence). The CDR3 DNA sequence: TGTGCCAGCAGCCCGGACCTAAGGAACACCGGGGAGCTGTTTTTT. Translated: CASSPDLRNTGELFF.

This clonotype was found a few times. Written as DNA, the CDR3 is TGTGCCAGCAGTTACGACGGAGGGAGTGGAAACACCATATATTTT. This encodes CASSYDGGSGNTIYF. The chain is built from TRBV12-3 or TRBV12-4 and TRBJ1-3; D gene ambiguous. Trimming took 4 bases from V and 3 from J, leaving 13 bases between them. The length of the CDR3 is 15 residues.

The J gene is TRBJ1-1, the V gene TRBV6-5; 7 bases map to TRBD1. This CDR3 comprises 14 residues. The V gene's germline CDR1 is MNHEY and CDR2 SVGAGI. V was clipped by 1 base and J by 1 base; unmatched bases: 0. The CDR3 DNA is TGTGCCAGCAGTTACTGGACAGGGAACACTGAAGCTTTCTTT. Protein product: CASSYWTGNTEAFF.

CDR3 in amino acids: CASSKNEQTSTDTQYF. The CDR3 nucleotides read TGTGCCAGCAGCAAAAACGAACAGACGAGCACAGATACGCAGTATTTT. This chain connects TRBV21-1 to TRBJ2-3. TRBV21-1 is a pseudogene segment. The CDR3 consists of 16 residues.

This clonotype was observed a handful of times. The V and J genes are TRBV23-1 and TRBJ2-7; D perhaps matches TRBD2 (5 bases). TRBV23-1 is identified as an open reading frame with a role that is uncertain. V was shortened by 2 bases and J by 2 bases, with 13 bases between the two germline ends. CDR3 length equals 15 residues. CDR3 sequence: CASSQGNGVTYEQYV. Written as DNA, the CDR3 is TGCGCCAGCAGTCAAGGAAACGGGGTAACCTACGAGCAGTACGTC.

The rearrangement joins TRBV19 to TRBJ1-5; D not resolved. Trimming removed 5 bases at V and 5 bases at J, with 10 bases between. Germline loops: CDR1 LNHDA, CDR2 SQIVND (reference sequence). The CDR3 consists of 13 residues. The chain's CDR3 is CASSPRLDQPQHF. DNA for the CDR3: TGTGCCAGTAGTCCTCGGTTGGATCAGCCCCAGCATTTT.

This chain's CDR3 is CASSLGNYQGKAFF. Here the CDR3 DNA reads TGTGCCAGCAGCTTAGGAAATTACCAAGGGAAAGCTTTCTTT. The V and J genes are TRBV11-2 and TRBJ1-1; no reliable D call. Trimming removed 1 base at V and 9 bases at J, with 15 bases between. Germline V gives CDR1 SGHAT, CDR2 FQNNGV. This CDR3 comprises 14 residues.

The V gene is TRBV29-1, the J gene TRBJ2-3; 7 bases fit TRBD1. This CDR3 contains 13 residues. CDR1 and CDR2 (germline): SQVTM, ANQGSEA. Trimming removed 5 bases from V and 0 bases from J; junction bases left unmatched: 2. The CDR3 loop is CSVRQGSTDTQYF. The CDR3, as DNA: TGCAGCGTTAGACAGGGTAGCACAGATACGCAGTATTTT.

The rearrangement joins TRBV29-1 to TRBJ2-1; no firm D call. V was cut by 4 bases and J by 3 bases, with 4 bases left in between. The CDR3 is 11 residues long. Germline V gene data show CDR1 as SQVTM and CDR2 as ANQGSEA. CDR3 in DNA: TGCAGCGTTGGAGGCTACAATGAGCAGTTCTTC. It is translated as CSVGGYNEQFF.

The chain has TRBV25-1 and TRBJ1-2, with unresolved D. Germline V lookup: CDR1 MGHDK, CDR2 SYGVNS. Trimming cost V 2 bases and J 2 bases, with 9 bases left between them. The CDR3 consists of 14 residues. CDR3 in amino acids: CASSEPVGNYGYTF. The CDR3 DNA reads TGTGCCAGCAGTGAACCGGTGGGGAACTATGGCTACACCTTC.

This clonotype occurred once. V gene TRBV2 combines with J gene TRBJ1-5; 11 nucleotides agree with TRBD1. The germline V gene encodes CDR1 SNHLY and CDR2 FYNNEI. V dropped 3 bases and J dropped 4; count of bases not matched to a gene: 2. The CDR3 totals 15 residues. The CDR3 spells CASSEGDRGNQPQHF. The DNA for the CDR3 is TGTGCCAGCAGTGAGGGGGACAGGGGGAATCAGCCCCAGCATTTT.

This clonotype appeared a single time. J is TRBJ1-1 and V is TRBV20-1, with TRBD1 as a possible D gene (5 bases). The CDR3 has 13 amino acids. V gave up 3 bases and J gave up 11 bases, with 19 bases separating them. Germline lookup yields CDR1 DFQATT and CDR2 SNEGSKA (reference sequence). The CDR3 coding sequence is TGCAGTGCTAGTGGGGTCAGGGACGGGTCGGCTTTCTTT. It translates to CSASGVRDGSAFF.

V usage is TRBV7-6 and J usage is TRBJ2-5; 7 nucleotides agree with TRBD1. Losses at the gene ends were 5 bases for V and 5 bases for J; bases not matched to a gene: 8. Per the germline V gene, CDR1 is SGHVS and CDR2 is FNYEAQ. The CDR3 loop spans 14 amino acids. CDR3 nucleotide sequence: TGTGCCAGCAGCCCACACAGGGGCGGGGAGACCCAGTACTTC. It encodes CASSPHRGGETQYF.

The chain recombines TRBV29-1 with TRBJ1-5, with 8 bases identical to TRBD1. With 6 bases clipped from V and 0 bases from J, the junction kept 13 bases outside the gene matches. The germline V gene has CDR1 SQVTM and CDR2 ANQGSEA. This CDR3 is 17 amino acids long. Here the CDR3 DNA reads TGCAGCGTGGGAATGGGACAGGCCCCCAATAGCAATCAGCCCCAGCATTTT. As protein: CSVGMGQAPNSNQPQHF.

The count of this clonotype is one. V gene TRBV27 combines with J gene TRBJ2-1; D call uncertain. V was pared by 2 bases and J by 9 bases, with 11 bases between. CDR1 is MNHEY and CDR2 is SMNVEV in the germline V gene (reference sequence). The CDR3 length is 13 residues. The CDR3 loop reads CASSLRAESEQFF. CDR3 nucleotides: TGTGCCAGCAGTTTAAGAGCCGAAAGTGAGCAGTTCTTC.

The chain is built from TRBV28 and TRBJ1-2, with TRBD1 matching 9 bases. The germline V gene encodes CDR1 MDHEN and CDR2 SYDVKM. This CDR3 comprises 14 residues. Unmatched junction bases numbered 7, after V lost 7 bases and J lost 4 bases. CDR3 DNA: TGTGCCAGCACCTATACAGGGGGCATCTATGGCTACACCTTC. Its protein is CASTYTGGIYGYTF.

This sequence joins TRBV7-2 and TRBJ1-2; D unresolved. The V end lost 5 bases, the J end lost 4 bases, and 8 bases lay between the germline ends. CDR1 is SGHTA and CDR2 is FQGNSA in the germline V gene. The CDR3 is 12 residues long. This CDR3 reads CASSPNSYGYTF. The CDR3, as DNA: TGTGCCAGCAGCCCGAACAGCTATGGCTACACCTTC. The full variable domain, in which reference TRBV7-2 and TRBJ1-2 provide the parts outside the CDR3, is GAGVSQSPSNKVTEKGKDVELRCDPISGHTALYWYRQSLGQGLEFLIYFQGNSAPDKSGLPSDRFSAERTGGSVSTLTIQRTQQEDSAVYLCASSPNSYGYTFGSGTRLTVV.

This chain uses TRBV25-1 with TRBJ2-7; D is ambiguous. Trimming cost V 6 bases and J 5 bases, with 17 bases left between them. The CDR3 is 14 amino acids. In germline, CDR1 is MGHDK, CDR2 SYGVNS. This CDR3 is CASSVGPPKDEQYF. For the CDR3, the DNA is TGTGCCAGCAGCGTTGGACCCCCAAAAGACGAGCAGTACTTC.

The chain couples TRBV5-1 to TRBJ2-1; no clear D. Germline V lookup: CDR1 SGHRS, CDR2 YFSETQ. The CDR3 has 16 residues. V shed 1 base and J shed 1 base, with 12 bases lying between them. CDR3 DNA sequence: TGCGCCAGCAGCTTGAGAGGTTCCGTATCCTACAATGAGCAGTTCTTC. Its protein product is CASSLRGSVSYNEQFF.

This clonotype has a single count. The V and J genes are TRBV27 and TRBJ1-2; D not resolved. Deletions cut 3 bases from V and 0 bases from J, with 11 bases between. Germline-derived CDR1 and CDR2 are MNHEY and SMNVEV (reference sequence). The CDR3 has 15 residues. The CDR3 loop is CASSLNRQANYGYTF. Written as DNA, the CDR3 is TGTGCCAGCAGTTTGAACAGACAAGCTAACTATGGCTACACCTTC.

This rearrangement joins TRBV5-1 to TRBJ2-1; a possible D gene is TRBD2 (5 bases). CDR1 and CDR2 (germline): SGHRS, YFSETQ. Trimming shortened V by 1 base and J by 9 bases, and 11 bases separated the two germline ends. This CDR3 contains 13 residues. The CDR3 protein is CASSLTGLGEQFF. In nucleotides, the CDR3 is TGCGCCAGCAGCTTGACGGGGTTGGGTGAGCAGTTCTTC.

The rearrangement links TRBV20-1 to TRBJ1-5; D gene unclear. In germline, CDR1 is DFQATT, CDR2 SNEGSKA (reference sequence). This CDR3 is built from 14 residues. Trimming removed 3 bases from V and 0 bases from J, with 9 bases in between. CDR3 nucleotide sequence: TGCAGTGCTAGGAACCCGTATAGCAATCAGCCCCAGCATTTT. As protein: CSARNPYSNQPQHF.

The genes are TRBV29-1 and TRBJ2-1; D is possibly TRBD1 (5 bases). Trimming left V 5 bases short and J 6 bases short, with 8 bases between. The CDR3 runs 11 residues. Germline V CDR1 and CDR2: SQVTM, ANQGSEA. CDR3 nucleotides: TGCAGCGTTTACAGGTTCAATGAGCAGTTCTTC. This translates into CSVYRFNEQFF.

The chain links TRBV6-4 to TRBJ1-1; no clear D. The V end lost 4 bases, the J end lost 1 base, and 7 bases lay between the germline ends. The CDR3 sequence is 13 residues long. Germline CDR1 reads MRHNA; CDR2 reads SNTAGT. The CDR3 loop reads CASSANGNTEAFF. Written as DNA, the CDR3 is TGTGCCAGCAGTGCGAACGGGAACACTGAAGCTTTCTTT.

The chain uses TRBV7-2 and TRBJ2-7, with 8 bases matching TRBD1. CDR3 length: 17 residues. V trimming: 4 bases; J trimming: 1 base; junction bases outside the gene matches: 12. Germline V lookup: CDR1 SGHTA, CDR2 FQGNSA. The CDR3 nucleotides read TGTGCCAGCAGCTCACGGTCCACAGGGGGAAAATCCTACGAGCAGTACTTC. Translated, it gives CASSSRSTGGKSYEQYF.

The chain couples TRBV20-1 to TRBJ1-3; no clear D gene. This CDR3 has 13 amino acids. Germline CDR1 DFQATT, CDR2 SNEGSKA (reference sequence). Between the trimmed V and J ends, which lost 0 bases and 8 bases, there was a span of 11 bases. In DNA, the CDR3 is TGCAGTGCTAGAGATGGGGAGGGATACACCATATATTTT. Translating gives CSARDGEGYTIYF.

J is TRBJ1-3 and V is TRBV7-9; D remains unclear. CDR1 SEHNR and CDR2 FQNEAQ come from the germline V gene (reference sequence). V was pared by 5 bases and J by 0 bases, with 14 bases between. The CDR3 length is 16 residues. Here the CDR3 reads CASSVRVENSGNTIYF. CDR3 in DNA: TGTGCCAGCAGCGTCCGGGTCGAGAACTCTGGAAACACCATATATTTT.